This T cell receptor (beta chain) was identified in a study of blood T cell repertoires in COVID-19. Study-wide context: Material from acute and convalescent COVID-19 was sourced from the United States, Italy and Spain. PBMCs, B-cell-depleted T cells, or T cells were the source of the cDNA or gDNA that made up the material.

Original data processing: Amplification of reference gene primers was used by the study to estimate nucleated cell counts. The protocol was immunoSEQ multiplex PCR, while the TCRdb copy is restricted to in-frame clones and leaves out a portion. For V, J and clone size, that table is used; D and trimming come from the DNA. Of around 63,000 clones detected, more than 75% appear once; the ten largest clones hold 6.5% to 7.5%. V dropped 0 bases and J dropped 9 bases, with 12 bases sitting between them. The germline V gene encodes CDR1 LNHNV and CDR2 YYDKDF (reference sequence). The CDR3 length is 14 residues.

The chain joins TRBV15 to TRBJ1-5; possible D gene TRBD1, 6 bases. The sample taken for sequencing was peripheral blood. This clonotype was obtained from a man aged 60 to 69 with acute or convalescent COVID-19. The CDR3 here is CATSREGGQGPQHF. In DNA, the CDR3 is TGTGCCACCAGCAGAGAGGGGGGGCAGGGGCCCCAGCATTTT.